This T cell receptor (beta chain) was captured by sequencing in a study of T cell repertoires in cytomegalovirus infection. As for the study in general: Public TCR beta signatures were indicative of both CMV infection and a matching HLA type.

V was clipped by 1 base and J by 3 bases; unmatched bases: 10. CDR1 is SEHNR and CDR2 is FQNEAQ in the germline V gene (reference sequence). The CDR3 has 19 amino acids. TCRdb fed the reads into MiXCR, producing one record per CDR3 protein. Here the sample spans roughly 500,000 distinct CDR3 sequences, 11% being singletons. Study outcomes and limitations: Totalled public TCR beta family frequency picked out people who carried CMV plus the relevant HLA. The ex vivo response was dominated by HLA-C-restricted CMV-specific TCR beta clonotypes.

In its sample, this clonotype was seen many times. Its antigen is not known. The sequence was obtained from a human donor in good health (CMV status not recorded). Some clones in this sample may be carry-over from other donors' samples. The chain employs TRBV7-9 and TRBJ2-4; 12 bases map to TRBD2. Material: PBMCs. The CDR3 DNA sequence: TGTGCCAGCAGCTTAGTGGCTAGCGGGAGGGCCAATGTCAAAAACATTCAGTACTTC. Its protein product is CASSLVASGRANVKNIQYF. Combining the CDR3 with reference TRBV7-9 and TRBJ2-4 gives the whole variable domain DTGVSQNPRHKITKRGQNVTFRCDPISEHNRLYWYRQTLGQGPEFLTYFQNEAQLEKSRLLSDRFSAERPKGSFSTLEIQRTEQGDSAMYLCASSLVASGRANVKNIQYFGAGTRLSVL.